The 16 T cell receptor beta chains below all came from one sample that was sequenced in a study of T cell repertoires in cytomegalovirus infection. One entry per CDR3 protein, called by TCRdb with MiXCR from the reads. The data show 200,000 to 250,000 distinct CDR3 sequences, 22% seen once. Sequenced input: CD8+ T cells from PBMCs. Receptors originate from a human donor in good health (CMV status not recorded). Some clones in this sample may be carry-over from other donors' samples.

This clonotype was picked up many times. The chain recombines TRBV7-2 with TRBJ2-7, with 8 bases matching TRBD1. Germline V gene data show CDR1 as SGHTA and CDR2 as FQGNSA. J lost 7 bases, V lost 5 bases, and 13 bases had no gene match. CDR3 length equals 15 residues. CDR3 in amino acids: CASSLDPGGNPEQYF. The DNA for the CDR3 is TGTGCCAGCAGCCTAGACCCAGGGGGCAATCCTGAGCAGTACTTC.

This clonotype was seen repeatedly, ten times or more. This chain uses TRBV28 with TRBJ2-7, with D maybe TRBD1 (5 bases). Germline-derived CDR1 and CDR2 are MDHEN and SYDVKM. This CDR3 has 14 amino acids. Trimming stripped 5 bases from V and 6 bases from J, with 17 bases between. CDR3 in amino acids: CASSPRALQGEQYF. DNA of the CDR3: TGTGCCAGCAGTCCTAGGGCTTTGCAGGGCGAGCAGTACTTC.

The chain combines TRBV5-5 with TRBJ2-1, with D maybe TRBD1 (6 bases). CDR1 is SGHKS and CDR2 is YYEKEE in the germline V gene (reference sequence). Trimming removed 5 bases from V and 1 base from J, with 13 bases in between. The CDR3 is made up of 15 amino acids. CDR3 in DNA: TGTGCCAGCAGAGCCGGGACAACGTCCTACAATGAGCAGTTCTTC. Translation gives CASRAGTTSYNEQFF. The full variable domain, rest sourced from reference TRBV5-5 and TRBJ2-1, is DAGVTQSPTHLIKTRGQQVTLRCSPISGHKSVSWYQQVLGQGPQFIFQYYEKEERGRGNFPDRFSARQFPNYSSELNVNALLLGDSALYLCASRAGTTSYNEQFFGPGTRLTVL.

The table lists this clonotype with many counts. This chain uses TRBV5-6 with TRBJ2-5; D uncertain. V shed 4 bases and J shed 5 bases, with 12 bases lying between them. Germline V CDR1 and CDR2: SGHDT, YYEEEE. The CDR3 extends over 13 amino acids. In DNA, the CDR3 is TGTGCCAGCAGCCTCCATGGGTTTGAGACCCAGTACTTC. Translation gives CASSLHGFETQYF. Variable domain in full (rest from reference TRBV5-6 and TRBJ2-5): DAGVTQSPTHLIKTRGQQVTLRCSPKSGHDTVSWYQQALGQGPQFIFQYYEEEERQRGNFPDRFSGHQFPNYSSELNVNALLLGDSALYLCASSLHGFETQYFGPGTRLLVL.

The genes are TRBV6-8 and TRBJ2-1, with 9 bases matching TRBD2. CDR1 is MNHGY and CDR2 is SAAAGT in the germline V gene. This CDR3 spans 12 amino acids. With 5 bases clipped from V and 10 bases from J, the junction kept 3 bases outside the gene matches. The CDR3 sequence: CASSPLAGEQFF. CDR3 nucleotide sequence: TGTGCCAGCAGTCCGCTAGCGGGAGAGCAGTTCTTC.

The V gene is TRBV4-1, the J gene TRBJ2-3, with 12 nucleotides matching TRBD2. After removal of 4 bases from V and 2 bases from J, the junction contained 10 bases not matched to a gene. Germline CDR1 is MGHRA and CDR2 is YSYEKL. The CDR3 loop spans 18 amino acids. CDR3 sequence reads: CASSPSSGGGHNTDTQYF. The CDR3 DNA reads TGCGCCAGCAGCCCGTCTAGCGGGGGGGGCCATAACACAGATACGCAGTATTTT.

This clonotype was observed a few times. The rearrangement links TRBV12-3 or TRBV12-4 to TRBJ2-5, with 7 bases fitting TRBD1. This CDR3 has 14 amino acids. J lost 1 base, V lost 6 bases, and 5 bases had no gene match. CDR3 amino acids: CASRKGQAQETQYF. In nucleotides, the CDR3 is TGTGCCAGCAGAAAAGGACAGGCCCAAGAGACCCAGTACTTC.

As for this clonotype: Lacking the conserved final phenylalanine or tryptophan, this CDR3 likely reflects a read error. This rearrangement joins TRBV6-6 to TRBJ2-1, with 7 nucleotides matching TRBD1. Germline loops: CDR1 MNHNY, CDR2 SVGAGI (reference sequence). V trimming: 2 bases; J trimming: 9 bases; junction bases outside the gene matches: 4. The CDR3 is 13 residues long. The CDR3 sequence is CASSYGTGAEQFL. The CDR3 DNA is TGTGCCAGCAGTTACGGTACAGGGGCTGAGCAGTTCCTC.

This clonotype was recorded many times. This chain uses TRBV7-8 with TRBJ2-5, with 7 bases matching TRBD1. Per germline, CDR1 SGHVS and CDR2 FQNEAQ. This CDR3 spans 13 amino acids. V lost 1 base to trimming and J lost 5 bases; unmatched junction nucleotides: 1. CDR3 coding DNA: TGTGCCAGCAGCTTAGAGGGGGCGGAGACCCAGTACTTC. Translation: CASSLEGAETQYF.

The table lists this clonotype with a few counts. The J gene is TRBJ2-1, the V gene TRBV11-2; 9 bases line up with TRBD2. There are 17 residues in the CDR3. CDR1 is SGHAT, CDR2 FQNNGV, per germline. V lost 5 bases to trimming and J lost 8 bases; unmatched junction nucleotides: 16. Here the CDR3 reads CASSPASWRGGLDEQFF. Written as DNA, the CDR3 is TGTGCCAGCAGCCCGGCGTCGTGGCGGGGGGGCCTCGATGAGCAGTTCTTC.

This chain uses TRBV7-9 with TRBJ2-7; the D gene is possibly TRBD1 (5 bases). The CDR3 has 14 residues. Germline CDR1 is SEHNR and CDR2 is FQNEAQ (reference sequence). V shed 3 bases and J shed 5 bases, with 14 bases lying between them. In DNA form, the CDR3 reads TGTGCCAGCAGCTTCTTGGACATAGGGGACGAGCAGTACTTC. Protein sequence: CASSFLDIGDEQYF.

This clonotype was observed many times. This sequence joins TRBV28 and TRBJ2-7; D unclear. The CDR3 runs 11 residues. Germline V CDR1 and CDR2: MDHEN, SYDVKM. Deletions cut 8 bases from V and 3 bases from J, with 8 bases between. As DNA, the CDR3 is TGTGCCAGCTCGAAGAACTACGAGCAGTACTTC. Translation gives CASSKNYEQYF.

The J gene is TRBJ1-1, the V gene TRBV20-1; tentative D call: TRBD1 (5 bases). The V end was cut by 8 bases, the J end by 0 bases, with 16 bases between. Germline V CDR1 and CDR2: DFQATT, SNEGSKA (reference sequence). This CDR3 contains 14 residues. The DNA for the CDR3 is TGCAGTACCGGCCGGGGGAGCTTGAACACTGAAGCTTTCTTT. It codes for CSTGRGSLNTEAFF.

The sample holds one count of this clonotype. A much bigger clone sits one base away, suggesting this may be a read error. The DNA for the CDR3 is TGTGCCAGCAGTATTGATGTGAACTTTGGCTACACCTTC. Translated, it gives CASSIDVNFGYTF. The chain recombines TRBV12-3 or TRBV12-4 with TRBJ1-2; no reliable D call. The CDR3 loop spans 13 amino acids.

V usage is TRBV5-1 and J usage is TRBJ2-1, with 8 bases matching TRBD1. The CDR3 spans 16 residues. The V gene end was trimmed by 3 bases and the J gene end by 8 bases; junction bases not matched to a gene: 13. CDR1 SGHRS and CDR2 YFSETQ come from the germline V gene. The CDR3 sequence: CASSWNEQGVPYEQFF. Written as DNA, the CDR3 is TGCGCCAGCAGCTGGAATGAACAGGGGGTTCCCTATGAGCAGTTCTTC. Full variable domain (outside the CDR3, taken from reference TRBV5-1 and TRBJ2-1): KAGVTQTPRYLIKTRGQQVTLSCSPISGHRSVSWYQQTPGQGLQFLFEYFSETQRNKGNFPGRFSGRQFSNSRSEMNVSTLELGDSALYLCASSWNEQGVPYEQFFGPGTRLTVL.

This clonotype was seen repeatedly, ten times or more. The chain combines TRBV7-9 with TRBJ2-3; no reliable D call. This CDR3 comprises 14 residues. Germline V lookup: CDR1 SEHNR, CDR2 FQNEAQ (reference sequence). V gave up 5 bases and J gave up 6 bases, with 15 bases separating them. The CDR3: CASSPMAVADTQYF. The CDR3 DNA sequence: TGTGCCAGCAGCCCGATGGCCGTAGCTGATACGCAGTATTTT.